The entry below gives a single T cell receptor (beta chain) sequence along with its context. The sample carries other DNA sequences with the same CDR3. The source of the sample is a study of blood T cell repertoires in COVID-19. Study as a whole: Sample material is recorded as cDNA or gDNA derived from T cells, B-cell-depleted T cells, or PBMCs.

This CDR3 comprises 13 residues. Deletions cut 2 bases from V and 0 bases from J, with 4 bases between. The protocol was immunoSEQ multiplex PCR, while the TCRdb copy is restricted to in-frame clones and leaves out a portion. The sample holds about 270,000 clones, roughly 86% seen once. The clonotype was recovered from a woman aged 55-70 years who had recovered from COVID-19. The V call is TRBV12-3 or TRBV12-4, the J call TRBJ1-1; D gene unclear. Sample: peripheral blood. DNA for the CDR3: TGTGCCAGCAGTTTATACTTGAACACTGAAGCTTTCTTT. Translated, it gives CASSLYLNTEAFF.